Below, 21 T cell receptor beta chains from the same sample are listed, as sequenced in a study of blood T cell repertoires in COVID-19. This table comes from immunoSEQ multiplex PCR, and its TCRdb copy is limited to in-frame clones, with some not included. The sample lists about 250,000 clones; approximately 81% were seen once. Source material: peripheral blood. These receptors all stem from a woman aged 80 or older with acute or convalescent COVID-19.

The sample holds a few counts of this clone. V usage is TRBV10-3 and J usage is TRBJ2-1; 16 bases agree with TRBD2. Germline values: CDR1 ENHRY, CDR2 SYGVKD. The length of the CDR3 is 16 residues. After removal of 7 bases from V and 5 bases from J, the junction contained 5 bases not matched to a gene. The CDR3 DNA reads as TGTGCCATCAAGGGGGGACTAGCGGGAGGGGACAATGAGCAGTTCTTC. This encodes CAIKGGLAGGDNEQFF.

This clone was observed a single time. V is TRBV5-4 and J is TRBJ2-3; 8 bases align to TRBD2. J was trimmed by 1 base and V by 3 bases; bases with no gene match: 4. Looked up from germline, CDR1 is SGHNT and CDR2 is YYREEE (reference sequence). This CDR3 is 15 amino acids long. The CDR3 sequence is CASSYSGGRTDTQYF. In nucleotides, the CDR3 is TGTGCCAGCAGCTACAGCGGGGGTCGCACAGATACGCAGTATTTT.

The rearrangement links TRBV9 to TRBJ2-7; 8 nucleotides align to TRBD2. The junction had 9 bases not matched to a gene; V was cut back by 0 bases and J by 1 base. CDR1 is SGDLS, CDR2 YYNGEE, per germline. The CDR3 covers 17 residues. CDR3 region: CASSVAAMAGGSYEQYF. The CDR3 DNA is TGTGCCAGCAGCGTAGCTGCGATGGCGGGAGGATCCTACGAGCAGTACTTC.

This clone was seen a handful of times. The chain couples TRBV5-3 to TRBJ2-7; 8 bases fit TRBD1. TRBV5-3 falls under the ORF class, with uncertain function. After removal of 3 bases from V and 1 base from J, the junction contained 6 bases not matched to a gene. The CDR3 has 15 residues. CDR3 in DNA: TGTGCCAGAAGCTGCGATAGGACAGGGTCCTACGAGCAGTACTTC. Translating gives CARSCDRTGSYEQYF.

This clone was seen more than once but under ten times. The chain has TRBV12-3 or TRBV12-4 and TRBJ1-4; 8 positions agree with TRBD1. The CDR3 extends over 13 amino acids. Trimming took 4 bases from V and 13 from J; bases not matched to a gene: 8. CDR3 sequence reads: CASSSPQGAGLFF. The CDR3 DNA is TGTGCCAGCAGTTCACCCCAGGGGGCTGGACTGTTTTTT.

The CDR3 region is CASSGPTGGKYGYTF. The CDR3 DNA follows: TGTGCCAGCAGTGGCCCGACAGGGGGCAAGTATGGCTACACCTTC. The chain joins TRBV6-4 to TRBJ1-2, with 10 bases lining up with TRBD1. Germline V lookup: CDR1 MRHNA, CDR2 SNTAGT. The trim removed 4 bases at V and 5 bases at J, leaving 7 bases unmatched. The CDR3 sequence is 15 residues long.

V is TRBV3-1 (or the pseudogene TRBV3-2) and J is TRBJ2-3; D is unresolved. Trimming pared 4 bases from V and 4 bases from J, leaving 12 bases between. The CDR3 has 14 residues. The germline V gene has CDR1 LGHDT and CDR2 YNNKEL (reference sequence). The DNA for the CDR3 is TGTGCCAGCAGCCTCCCCTTTCAGGCAGATACGCAGTATTTT. Translation gives CASSLPFQADTQYF.

This clone has a handful of counts. V gene TRBV27 combines with J gene TRBJ2-1; 9 nucleotides align to TRBD1. The length of the CDR3 is 13 residues. Germline trimming cut 7 bases from V and 7 bases from J; bases unmatched to any gene: 5. CDR1 is MNHEY, CDR2 SMNVEV, per germline (reference sequence). CDR3 residues: CASKGTGRNEQFF. Written as DNA, the CDR3 is TGTGCCAGCAAAGGGACAGGGAGGAATGAGCAGTTCTTC.

The V gene is TRBV5-1, the J gene TRBJ2-1, with D possibly matching TRBD2 (7 bases). The CDR3 is made up of 14 amino acids. CDR1 is SGHRS, CDR2 YFSETQ, per germline. Trimming stripped 6 bases from V and 7 bases from J, with 17 bases between. The CDR3 coding sequence is TGCGCCAGCAATGGGGGGGGCCAAAAAAATGAGCAGTTCTTC. Translating gives CASNGGGQKNEQFF.

This chain uses TRBV24-1 with TRBJ2-2; no firm D call. V was clipped by 3 bases and J by 4 bases, with 8 bases between them. The CDR3 extends over 14 amino acids. CDR1 and CDR2 (germline): KGHDR, SFDVKD. This CDR3 is CATSDVISTGELFF. DNA of the CDR3: TGTGCCACCAGTGATGTGATTAGCACCGGGGAGCTGTTTTTT.

V and J are TRBV30 and TRBJ1-1; tentatively, D is TRBD1 (5 bases). V was clipped by 1 base and J by 5 bases, with 14 bases between them. The V gene's germline CDR1 is GTSNPN and CDR2 SVGIG (reference sequence). The CDR3 extends over 14 amino acids. The CDR3 bases are TGTGCCTGGAGTGGAAGGGGCAGAGGAACTGAAGCTTTCTTT. It yields the protein CAWSGRGRGTEAFF.

This CDR3 reads CASRGQGARNQPQHF. The CDR3, as DNA: TGTGCCAGCAGAGGACAGGGGGCGCGCAATCAGCCCCAGCATTTT. This chain joins TRBV6-6 and TRBJ1-5, with 11 bases identical to TRBD1. There are 15 residues in the CDR3. J gave up 2 bases and V 6 bases, and 3 bases lay outside the gene matches. The germline gives CDR1 MNHNY, CDR2 SVGAGI (reference sequence).

The chain has TRBV3-1 (or the pseudogene TRBV3-2) and TRBJ1-2, with 9 bases lining up with TRBD1. Germline-derived CDR1 and CDR2 are LGHDT and YNNKEL (reference sequence). The ends lost 4 bases at V and 3 bases at J; junction bases unmatched: 3. The CDR3 runs 14 residues. DNA of the CDR3: TGTGCCAGCAGCCGGGACAGGGATTACTATGGCTACACCTTC. The encoded protein is CASSRDRDYYGYTF.

V is TRBV3-1 (or the pseudogene TRBV3-2) and J is TRBJ2-1, with 7 bases that match TRBD2. Trimming at V came to 0 bases and at J to 15 bases, leaving 11 bases not matched to a gene. The CDR3 consists of 14 residues. Looked up from germline, CDR1 is LGHDT and CDR2 is YNNKEL (reference sequence). The CDR3 loop is CASSQDVRTRALFF. The CDR3 coding sequence is TGTGCCAGCAGCCAAGACGTCCGGACTAGAGCACTGTTCTTC.

This clone was seen just once. The V gene is TRBV5-1, the J gene TRBJ1-5; 7 positions agree with TRBD1. This CDR3 region has 15 residues. With V trimmed by 0 bases and J by 3 bases, 3 bases remained unmatched. Germline V gene data show CDR1 as SGHRS and CDR2 as YFSETQ. In nucleotides, the CDR3 is TGCGCCAGCAGCTTGGGACAGGGCTACAATCAGCCCCAGCATTTT. This encodes CASSLGQGYNQPQHF.

This clone has more than one count but fewer than ten. The V gene is TRBV6-5, the J gene TRBJ1-6; tentative D call: TRBD1 (6 bases). V was pared by 7 bases and J by 5 bases, with 12 bases between. Germline values: CDR1 MNHEY, CDR2 SVGAGI. The CDR3 runs to 14 residues. CDR3 region: CASTVDRNNSPLHF. In DNA, the CDR3 is TGTGCCAGCACCGTCGACAGGAATAATTCACCCCTCCACTTT.

V and J are TRBV11-3 and TRBJ1-1; D is possibly TRBD1 (5 bases). V was pared by 1 base and J by 11 bases, with 14 bases between. CDR1 SGHNT and CDR2 YENEEA come from the germline V gene. CDR3 length: 13 residues. This CDR3 is CASSLGRQGQAFF. The CDR3 bases are TGTGCCAGCAGCTTAGGGCGGCAGGGTCAGGCTTTCTTT.

The chain has TRBV29-1 and TRBJ1-6, with a tentative D call TRBD1 (6 bases). Germline V lookup: CDR1 SQVTM, CDR2 ANQGSEA. The CDR3 is 14 residues long. V was cut by 5 bases and J by 6 bases, with 14 bases left in between. DNA of the CDR3: TGCAGCGTTTTGACAGGTCGTTCTAATTCACCCCTCCACTTT. Translating gives CSVLTGRSNSPLHF.

The chain combines TRBV19 with TRBJ2-1; 13 bases are a match to TRBD2. V shed 5 bases, J shed 4 bases, and the junction held 8 bases outside the gene matches. Per the germline V gene, CDR1 is LNHDA and CDR2 is SQIVND (reference sequence). The CDR3 is 17 residues long. The CDR3 DNA follows: TGTGCCAGTAGTCCCCGGACTAGCGGGGGACCATACAATGAGCAGTTCTTC. This codes for CASSPRTSGGPYNEQFF.

J is TRBJ2-3 and V is TRBV2; 7 nucleotides align to TRBD1. The length of the CDR3 is 15 residues. Germline loops: CDR1 SNHLY, CDR2 FYNNEI. V dropped 6 bases and J dropped 0; count of bases not matched to a gene: 6. The chain's CDR3 is CASSPTGVSTDTQYF. The CDR3 nucleotides read TGTGCCAGCAGCCCAACAGGGGTTAGCACAGATACGCAGTATTTT.

In its sample, this clone was seen a few times. The chain is built from TRBV28 and TRBJ1-4, with TRBD1 identical over 10 bases. Germline-derived CDR1 and CDR2 are MDHEN and SYDVKM. The CDR3 is 17 amino acids. The junction had 14 bases not matched to a gene; V was cut back by 7 bases and J by 6 bases. The CDR3 nucleotides are TGTGCCAGCAACAACCCCGGGACAGGGGTCGTTTATGAAAAACTGTTTTTT. Residues: CASNNPGTGVVYEKLFF.